The clone carrying this T cell receptor (beta chain) was seen a single time. The data originate from a study of blood T cell repertoires in COVID-19. In the study overall: T cells, B-cell-depleted T cells, or PBMCs provided the cDNA or gDNA that served as material.

V shed 0 bases, J shed 3 bases, and the junction held 4 bases outside the gene matches. The length of the CDR3 is 16 residues. Germline-derived CDR1 and CDR2 are SGDLS and YYNGEE. Data came from immunoSEQ multiplex PCR; TCRdb stores just in-frame clones and leaves some out. Of some 170,000 clones listed, roughly 84% were seen once; the top ten hold approximately 16%. The chain has TRBV9 and TRBJ1-3; 9 positions match TRBD1. The sequence came from a man aged 50-59 years who had recovered from COVID-19. Sample: PBMCs or T cells enriched from blood (not recorded which). The CDR3 DNA sequence: TGTGCCAGCAGCGTAGAGGGGGGACAGGGTGGAAACACCATATATTTT. Translated, it gives CASSVEGGQGGNTIYF.